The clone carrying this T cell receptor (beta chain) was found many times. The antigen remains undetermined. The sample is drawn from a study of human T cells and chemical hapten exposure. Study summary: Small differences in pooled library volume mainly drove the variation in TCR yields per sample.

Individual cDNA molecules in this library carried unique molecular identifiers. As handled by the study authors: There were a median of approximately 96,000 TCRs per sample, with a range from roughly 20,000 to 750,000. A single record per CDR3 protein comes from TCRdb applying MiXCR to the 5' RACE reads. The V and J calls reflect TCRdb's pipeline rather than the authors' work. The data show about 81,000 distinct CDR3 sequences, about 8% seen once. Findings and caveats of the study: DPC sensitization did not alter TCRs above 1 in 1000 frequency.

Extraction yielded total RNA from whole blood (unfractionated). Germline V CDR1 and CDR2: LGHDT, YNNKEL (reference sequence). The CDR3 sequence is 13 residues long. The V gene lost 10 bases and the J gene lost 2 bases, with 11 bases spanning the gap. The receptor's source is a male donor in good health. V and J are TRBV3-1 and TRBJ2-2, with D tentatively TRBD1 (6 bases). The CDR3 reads CATRDTNTGELFF. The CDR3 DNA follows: TGTGCCACAAGGGACACTAACACCGGGGAGCTGTTTTTT.